The 27 T cell receptor beta chains below were found in one sample sequenced in a study of T cell responses to AZD1222 COVID-19 vaccine. Libraries were prepared by immunoSEQ multiplex PCR; TCRdb keeps only in-frame clonotypes and omits some of them. The sample has about 93,000 clones, about 86% seen once. The sample here was peripheral blood, taken on day 0 of AZD1222 vaccination. These receptors were obtained from an adult in good health.

This rearrangement joins TRBV19 to TRBJ2-7; the D call may be TRBD1 or TRBD2 (5 bases each). Germline values: CDR1 LNHDA, CDR2 SQIVND (reference sequence). The CDR3 loop spans 15 amino acids. Trimming removed 4 bases at V and 2 bases at J, with 15 bases between. Written as DNA, the CDR3 is TGTGCCAGTAGTAACGAGGAGGACACAACCTACGAGCAGTACTTC. Protein: CASSNEEDTTYEQYF. The variable domain in full, with the rest retrieved from reference TRBV19 and TRBJ2-7, is DGGITQSPKYLFRKEGQNVTLSCEQNLNHDAMYWYRQDPGQGLRLIYYSQIVNDFQKGDIAEGYSVSREKKESFPLTVTSAQKNPTAFYLCASSNEEDTTYEQYFGPGTRLTVT.

This clone was seen once. The rearrangement links TRBV2 to TRBJ2-1; 8 nucleotides match TRBD2. The CDR3 contains 13 residues. CDR1 and CDR2 (germline): SNHLY, FYNNEI. V lost 8 bases, J lost 9 bases, and 9 bases stayed unmatched. CDR3 coding DNA: TGTGCCAGCGGCGGGGGGCGCTTGGGTGAGCAGTTCTTC. The encoded protein is CASGGGRLGEQFF.

The chain combines TRBV19 with TRBJ1-2; the D gene is possibly TRBD1 (5 bases). The length of the CDR3 is 14 residues. Germline V gene sequence: CDR1 LNHDA, CDR2 SQIVND (reference sequence). The V end was cut by 1 base, the J end by 7 bases, with 13 bases between. CDR3 amino acids: CASSIGPTVRGYTF. As DNA, the CDR3 is TGTGCCAGTAGTATAGGCCCGACAGTACGTGGCTACACCTTC.

The CDR3 spells CASSSDLGRVTNEQFF. The DNA for the CDR3 is TGTGCCAGCAGTTCGGATTTAGGAAGGGTCACCAATGAGCAGTTCTTC. The rearrangement joins TRBV27 to TRBJ2-1; no firm D call. Trimming cost V 4 bases and J 6 bases, with 19 bases left between them. The CDR3 loop spans 16 amino acids. Germline V gene data show CDR1 as MNHEY and CDR2 as SMNVEV (reference sequence).

The J gene is TRBJ2-6, the V gene TRBV9; 13 bases line up with TRBD2. The CDR3 length is 19 residues. Losses at the gene ends were 0 bases for V and 1 base for J; bases not matched to a gene: 4. In germline, CDR1 is SGDLS, CDR2 YYNGEE. The DNA of the CDR3 is TGTGCCAGCAGCGTAGGGACTAGCGGGAGAAGGTCTGGGGCCAACGTCCTGACTTTC. It specifies CASSVGTSGRRSGANVLTF.

This chain connects TRBV5-1 to TRBJ2-1, with a weak D call TRBD2 (6 bases). Per the germline V gene, CDR1 is SGHRS and CDR2 is YFSETQ. V lost 0 bases, J lost 3 bases, and 10 bases lay in between. The length of the CDR3 is 15 residues. CDR3 sequence (DNA): TGCGCCAGCAGCTTGGGAGGCGGGATCTACAATGAGCAGTTCTTC. Its protein is CASSLGGGIYNEQFF.

The genes are TRBV19 and TRBJ2-3, with 7 bases that match TRBD1. There are 15 residues in the CDR3. Germline CDR1 LNHDA, CDR2 SQIVND (reference sequence). J was trimmed by 0 bases and V by 7 bases; bases with no gene match: 7. The CDR3 region has the DNA TGTGCCAGTACTTTGGCAGGGGGAAGCACAGATACGCAGTATTTT. Protein: CASTLAGGSTDTQYF.

The chain joins TRBV9 to TRBJ1-6; no clear D. The CDR3 spans 16 residues. Germline V gene sequence: CDR1 SGDLS, CDR2 YYNGEE. V was trimmed by 2 bases and J by 10 bases, leaving 19 bases between them. The CDR3 coding sequence is TGTGCCAGCAGCGTCCCCTTGGCCGAGAAATGGTCACCCCTCCACTTT. Amino acid sequence: CASSVPLAEKWSPLHF.

The chain joins TRBV29-1 to TRBJ1-3; perhaps TRBD1 as D (5 bases). CDR3 length equals 13 residues. The ends were cut back, 6 bases at V and 0 bases at J, with 9 bases in the middle. Germline V gives CDR1 SQVTM, CDR2 ANQGSEA. This chain's CDR3 is CSVHDSSGNTIYF. CDR3 DNA sequence: TGCAGCGTCCACGACAGCTCTGGAAACACCATATATTTT.

This clone was seen only a few times. V is TRBV7-7 and J is TRBJ2-7; 8 nucleotides agree with TRBD2. This CDR3 contains 15 residues. V lost 0 bases and J lost 3; bases outside the gene matches: 4. Germline loops: CDR1 SSHAT, CDR2 FNYEAQ (reference sequence). The CDR3 is CASSLASGAIYEQYF. The CDR3 DNA reads TGTGCCAGCAGCTTAGCTAGCGGGGCGATCTACGAGCAGTACTTC.

The chain combines TRBV11-3 with TRBJ2-1; 9 nucleotides align to TRBD1. The CDR3 has 13 amino acids. J gave up 8 bases and V 3 bases, and 2 bases lay outside the gene matches. Germline values: CDR1 SGHNT, CDR2 YENEEA. The DNA for the CDR3 is TGTGCCAGCAGCTTTACAGGGGGCGATGAGCAGTTCTTC. This gives the protein CASSFTGGDEQFF. The complete variable domain, with remaining parts taken from reference TRBV11-3 and TRBJ2-1, reads EAGVVQSPRYKIIEKKQPVAFWCNPISGHNTLYWYLQNLGQGPELLIRYENEEAVDDSQLPKDRFSAERLKGVDSTLKIQPAELGDSAVYLCASSFTGGDEQFFGPGTRLTVL.

The V and J genes are TRBV5-1 and TRBJ2-3; no clear D. The ends were cut back, 2 bases at V and 0 bases at J, with 10 bases in the middle. Looked up from germline, CDR1 is SGHRS and CDR2 is YFSETQ. The CDR3 totals 15 residues. Written as DNA, the CDR3 is TGCGCCAGCAGCTTAGACCCCCCGAGCACAGATACGCAGTATTTT. It yields the protein CASSLDPPSTDTQYF.

The chain is built from TRBV7-9 and TRBJ1-5, with unresolved D. CDR1 and CDR2 from the germline V gene are SEHNR and FQNEAQ (reference sequence). The CDR3 extends over 13 amino acids. V was shortened by 1 base and J by 6 bases, with 7 bases between the two germline ends. CDR3 residues: CASSLVQAQPQHF. The CDR3 DNA reads TGTGCCAGCAGCTTAGTGCAGGCTCAGCCCCAGCATTTT. The full variable domain, completed using reference TRBV7-9 and TRBJ1-5, is DTGVSQNPRHKITKRGQNVTFRCDPISEHNRLYWYRQTLGQGPEFLTYFQNEAQLEKSRLLSDRFSAERPKGSFSTLEIQRTEQGDSAMYLCASSLVQAQPQHFGDGTRLSIL.

This chain joins TRBV24-1 and TRBJ1-2; 8 bases are a match to TRBD1. The CDR3 covers 18 residues. Per germline, CDR1 KGHDR and CDR2 SFDVKD. Trimming at V came to 3 bases and at J to 0 bases, leaving 11 bases not matched to a gene. The CDR3 loop reads CATSDGTGNLRTNYGYTF. CDR3 in DNA: TGTGCCACCAGTGATGGGACAGGCAACCTCCGAACTAACTATGGCTACACCTTC.

V gene TRBV14 combines with J gene TRBJ2-7; TRBD1 is a possible D gene (5 bases). V lost 0 bases and J lost 0, with 15 bases in between. Germline V gene data show CDR1 as SGHDN and CDR2 as FVKESK. CDR3 length: 17 amino acids. The CDR3 loop reads CASSQERGRTNSYEQYF. The CDR3 nucleotides are TGTGCCAGCAGCCAAGAAAGGGGCCGCACGAACTCCTACGAGCAGTACTTC.

This clone was seen a few times. The rearrangement links TRBV11-3 to TRBJ2-5; 7 bases match TRBD1. The CDR3 extends over 16 amino acids. Germline V gene sequence: CDR1 SGHNT, CDR2 YENEEA. Losses at the gene ends were 1 base for V and 3 bases for J; bases not matched to a gene: 8. CDR3 DNA sequence: TGTGCCAGCAGCTTAGGATACAGGGGACGGGAAGAGACCCAGTACTTC. This encodes CASSLGYRGREETQYF.

V is TRBV6-5 and J is TRBJ2-1; possible D gene TRBD1, 5 bases. Germline CDR1 and CDR2: MNHEY and SVGAGI. This CDR3 is 15 amino acids long. V dropped 2 bases and J dropped 0 bases, with 8 bases sitting between them. DNA for the CDR3: TGTGCCAGCAGTTACGGGGCGGTCTCCTACAATGAGCAGTTCTTC. It encodes CASSYGAVSYNEQFF.

The V and J genes are TRBV6-5 and TRBJ1-2; TRBD1 matches at 7 bases. V shed 8 bases and J 3 bases; nucleotides not matched to a gene: 12. This CDR3 contains 15 residues. Per germline, CDR1 MNHEY and CDR2 SVGAGI. CDR3 loop: CASGIGTDFYYGYTF. CDR3 DNA sequence: TGTGCCAGCGGTATCGGGACAGACTTTTACTATGGCTACACCTTC.

The chain uses TRBV19 and TRBJ1-3, with 8 bases lining up with TRBD1. This CDR3 has 16 residues. The trim removed 4 bases at V and 2 bases at J, leaving 7 bases unmatched. The V gene's germline CDR1 is LNHDA and CDR2 SQIVND (reference sequence). DNA of the CDR3: TGTGCCAGTAGTAGATTCGGACAGGGTCCTGGAAACACCATATATTTT. This sequence encodes CASSRFGQGPGNTIYF.

This clone was seen more than once but under ten times. This chain uses TRBV7-8 with TRBJ2-7; no clear D. The CDR3 is 14 residues long. Per germline, CDR1 SGHVS and CDR2 FQNEAQ. Trimming took off 5 bases at V and 6 bases at J, with 17 bases between the two ends. The CDR3 bases are TGTGCCAGCAGCCTAAATCTTGGGAAGGGCGAGCAGTACTTC. Residues: CASSLNLGKGEQYF.

This chain links TRBV30 with TRBJ1-1, with D possibly TRBD1 on 6 matching bases. V dropped 5 bases and J dropped 1 base, with 14 bases sitting between them. Germline CDR1 GTSNPN, CDR2 SVGIG (reference sequence). This CDR3 region has 14 residues. CDR3 coding DNA: TGTGCCTGGCTTCACAGGGCCCCGAACACTGAAGCTTTCTTT. Protein: CAWLHRAPNTEAFF.

This sequence joins TRBV9 and TRBJ2-1, with 13 nucleotides matching TRBD2. With V trimmed by 0 bases and J by 5 bases, 17 bases remained unmatched. The CDR3 extends over 21 amino acids. CDR1 SGDLS and CDR2 YYNGEE come from the germline V gene. The CDR3 is CASSVGARQETGLAGNNEQFF. The CDR3 nucleotides are TGTGCCAGCAGCGTAGGTGCCCGGCAGGAGACGGGACTAGCGGGGAACAATGAGCAGTTCTTC.

The V gene is TRBV5-1, the J gene TRBJ2-2; 13 bases agree with TRBD2. Germline values: CDR1 SGHRS, CDR2 YFSETQ. This CDR3 has 17 amino acids. V lost 4 bases to trimming and J lost 5 bases; unmatched junction nucleotides: 8. This chain's CDR3 is CASSPGGTSGDTGELFF. CDR3 in DNA: TGCGCCAGCAGCCCCGGGGGGACTAGCGGGGATACCGGGGAGCTGTTTTTT.

This clone was seen once. The chain couples TRBV6-2 or TRBV6-3 to TRBJ2-3; the D gene is possibly TRBD1 (5 bases). The CDR3 is 15 residues long. V was trimmed by 8 bases and J by 1 base, leaving 16 bases between them. In germline, CDR1 is MNHEY, CDR2 SVGEGT. Written as DNA, the CDR3 is TGTGCCAGCTGCCAGGGATCCGTCGGCACAGATACGCAGTATTTT. This codes for CASCQGSVGTDTQYF.

In this sample, this clone turned up a few times. The chain has TRBV19 and TRBJ2-1; TRBD2 matches at 9 bases. J lost 4 bases, V lost 5 bases, and 3 bases had no gene match. The CDR3 has 14 amino acids. Germline CDR1 and CDR2: LNHDA and SQIVND (reference sequence). This CDR3 is CASSEREVYNEQFF. The DNA for the CDR3 is TGTGCCAGTAGTGAGCGGGAGGTGTACAATGAGCAGTTCTTC.

The rearrangement uses TRBV9 and TRBJ1-2; D possibly corresponds to TRBD1 (6 bases). V was shortened by 6 bases and J by 2 bases, with 14 bases between the two germline ends. The CDR3 runs 14 residues. Germline loops: CDR1 SGDLS, CDR2 YYNGEE. CDR3 in DNA: TGTGCCAGCACCCTAACCGGGACAAACTATGGCTACACCTTC. This sequence encodes CASTLTGTNYGYTF.

V and J are TRBV24-1 and TRBJ2-1; 11 positions match TRBD2. The germline V gene encodes CDR1 KGHDR and CDR2 SFDVKD. The CDR3 is 15 amino acids. The V and J ends lost 5 bases and 8 bases, in that order; junction bases with no gene match: 7. The CDR3 sequence is CATSGGSGGAYEQFF. CDR3 coding DNA: TGTGCCACCAGTGGCGGTAGCGGGGGGGCCTATGAGCAGTTCTTC.